Each of the 6 T cell receptor beta chains below was sequenced from the same sample in a study of radiotherapy plus CTLA-4 blockade in lung cancer. Only in-frame clones appear in the TCRdb table, and some are missing; sequencing was by immunoSEQ multiplex PCR. In the table there are about 28,000 clones, about 79% of which are singletons. The sample here was peripheral blood, taken from a patient treated with radiotherapy plus ipilimumab. The source of these receptors is a human donor with non-small cell lung cancer that progressed on radiotherapy plus ipilimumab.

This sequence joins TRBV25-1 and TRBJ2-2, with TRBD1 matching over 9 bases. CDR1 is MGHDK and CDR2 is SYGVNS in the germline V gene. The J segment lost 4 bases and the V segment lost 3 bases, leaving 6 bases of the junction unmatched. This CDR3 has 16 residues. This CDR3 is CASSEPGTGITGELFF. CDR3 bases: TGTGCCAGCAGTGAGCCCGGGACAGGGATCACCGGGGAGCTGTTTTTT.

This clone was observed a few times. The chain uses TRBV28 and TRBJ2-7; D ambiguous. The germline gives CDR1 MDHEN, CDR2 SYDVKM. This CDR3 comprises 14 residues. V was clipped by 2 bases and J by 0 bases, with 8 bases between them. Here the CDR3 DNA reads TGTGCCAGCAGTTTAGGTGCTTACTCCTACGAGCAGTACTTC. Translating gives CASSLGAYSYEQYF.

This chain connects TRBV6-6 to TRBJ2-7; 7 bases are a match to TRBD1. The V gene's germline CDR1 is MNHNY and CDR2 SVGAGI (reference sequence). J gave up 6 bases and V 6 bases, and 11 bases lay outside the gene matches. This CDR3 has 14 residues. The CDR3 protein is CASRPGTVIFEQYF. As DNA, the CDR3 is TGTGCCAGCAGACCTGGGACAGTGATTTTCGAGCAGTACTTC.

The V call is TRBV5-5, the J call TRBJ2-5; D ambiguous. Germline V gene lookup returns CDR1 SGHKS and CDR2 YYEKEE (reference sequence). Deletions cut 0 bases from V and 4 bases from J, with 10 bases between. This CDR3 region has 14 residues. CDR3 region: CASSLEVFVETQYF. The CDR3 DNA sequence: TGTGCCAGCAGCTTGGAGGTTTTCGTAGAGACCCAGTACTTC. The full variable domain, with the rest looked up from reference TRBV5-5 and TRBJ2-5, is DAGVTQSPTHLIKTRGQQVTLRCSPISGHKSVSWYQQVLGQGPQFIFQYYEKEERGRGNFPDRFSARQFPNYSSELNVNALLLGDSALYLCASSLEVFVETQYFGPGTRLLVL.

This sequence joins TRBV28 and TRBJ1-4; D is uncertain. V lost 5 bases and J lost 4, with 14 bases in between. This CDR3 contains 15 residues. From germline, CDR1 is MDHEN and CDR2 SYDVKM. This CDR3 reads CASSPPAAYNEKLFF. In nucleotides, the CDR3 is TGTGCCAGCAGTCCCCCGGCAGCCTATAATGAAAAACTGTTTTTT.

The V gene is TRBV6-5, the J gene TRBJ1-1; no clear D gene. V gave up 0 bases and J gave up 8 bases, with 10 bases separating them. The CDR3 contains 13 residues. Germline assignment: CDR1 MNHEY and CDR2 SVGAGI. In DNA form, the CDR3 reads TGTGCCAGCAGTTACTCGATTGAGAAGGAAGCTTTCTTT. This encodes CASSYSIEKEAFF.